The sequence of this TCR beta chain was determined in a study of T-cell reconstitution after alpha-beta-depleted transplantation in children. This clonotype was counted a few times. Unique molecular identifiers featured in how the TCRbeta library was prepared. Each CDR3 protein gets one entry after TCRdb re-called the PCR reads with MiXCR. Seen here are 300,000 to 400,000 distinct CDR3 sequences, around 15% observed once, and the top ten hold around 41%. CDR3 length: 13 residues. CDR1 and CDR2 from the germline V gene are SGHVS and FNYEAQ. Trimming removed 9 bases from V and 2 bases from J, with 11 bases in between.

This clonotype originated in a male patient aged 2-9 years who had a stem cell transplant for acute lymphoblastic leukemia, so the T cells may come from the graft donor. This chain uses TRBV7-6 with TRBJ1-5; D gene unclear. This specimen consisted of PBMCs, mostly from graft donor cells, obtained 360 days after TCRalphabeta/CD19-depleted stem cell transplant. The CDR3 loop reads CASCWSGNQPQHF. In DNA form, the CDR3 reads TGTGCCAGTTGCTGGAGCGGCAATCAGCCCCAGCATTTT.